This TCR beta chain is from a study of cytomegalovirus exposure and HLA in healthy donors (TCRdb year 2017). About the full investigation: An earlier analysis of some 600 of the donors reported over 250 Gb of sequence data and about 120 million unique TCR beta sequences obtained from about 179 million T cells. In an earlier analysis of 587 of the donors, high-throughput TCR beta sequencing was used to judge whether each TCR beta V gene segment behaved as functional or pseudogenic. A later analysis re-analyzed previously published TCR beta repertoires from about 730 donors and added high-resolution HLA genotyping to study TCR occurrence patterns. Along with the approximately 620-subject first cohort, a separate validation cohort of about 110 different subjects was used. The later analysis used no new phenotypic data to find candidate immune exposures, relying instead on TCR beta sequences and their occurrence across donors. All discovery cohort repertoires had been generated using a single sequencing platform. The number of donors typed differed by locus, with roughly 629-640 for A, B, C, DRB1 and DQB1, over 500 for DQA1, 600 to 610 for DPA1, and some 440 for DPB1. Both class I and class II loci were covered by HLA typing, at four-digit resolution. Among the 398 genotyped donors, around 79% belonged to the genetic ancestry cluster associated with self-reported Caucasian donors. Across some 400 genotyped donors of the cohort, an average of about 250,000 unique TCR beta nucleotide sequences per donor were sequenced, and about a sixth of those sequences were non-productive. The aim of the study was to test whether cataloging public T cell receptors could identify signatures of past pathogen exposure. An early release covering approximately 600 HLA-typed donors comprised roughly 300 gigabases of sequencing data and approximately 85 million unique TCR sequences. Alongside the repertoire data, information on donor age, sex, ethnicity and CMV serostatus was compiled. To predict cytomegalovirus infection status, the study combined high-throughput TCR immunosequencing, statistical association of individual TCRs with disease status, and machine learning. A handful of DR-DQ haplotypes were handled as single units for association and clustering because linkage in the cohort was strong. Genome-wide SNP genotypes for about 55% of the 666 donors were used in a later genetic analysis, which treated that subset as a discovery cohort. The study profiled the T cell repertoires of 500 to 800 subjects by immunosequencing and related them to cytomegalovirus serostatus.

As concerns this clone: What this receptor recognizes is not known. The record has no base qualities; no much larger clone is one base away.

The cohort comprised several hundred healthy bone marrow donors. At the time of sampling, all cohort members were nominally healthy, though unrecorded immune exposures were likely present. The donor was CMV seronegative and was included in the group of about 350 seronegative cohort members. Each donor provided a peripheral blood sample, and peripheral blood mononuclear cells were used for TCR beta sequencing. Genomic DNA extraction from the blood cell samples was performed with the Qiagen DNeasy Blood Extraction Kit. General study outcomes and caveats: According to a later genetic analysis, donors in an Asian-associated ancestry cluster had fewer N-insertions in productive TCRs than the approximately 690-donor mean. The presence/absence analyses assumed that sequencing depth was roughly uniform across donors, and that assumption may not be true. Because counts were too low, approximately 15 rarely observed V segments, including chromosome 9 orphons, were excluded from the earlier analysis of about 500 of the donors. For the cohort, immune exposure information was limited to CMV serostatus. At a false discovery rate of 0.05, a later analysis linked around 15,000 TCR beta sequences to specific HLA alleles. The sequencing pipeline was judged likely to have produced a cluster of highly shared sequence variants as a technical artifact. Cytomegalovirus status was reported to be diagnosed by the classifier with high specificity and sensitivity in both the original and validation cohorts. Some IMGT-functional V segments, including TRBV6-2 and TRBV6-3, could not be distinguished by the 87-base-pair reads and were therefore excluded. The authors suggested that the approach could potentially be generalized to other disease states and immunological phenotypes. In the study, 150 to 200 TCR beta chains were listed as associated with cytomegalovirus. While some public TCRs were present in many individuals, most TCR sequences turned up only very rarely across donors. Three of the identified cytomegalovirus-associated TCR beta chains were confirmed in vitro to be specific for cytomegalovirus antigens. Linkage disequilibrium might explain the correlated functional status among segregating V segments, but an unknown experimental factor could not be ruled out. When HLA alleles, especially DR and DQ, strongly co-occurred, attributing TCR associations to individual alleles was difficult. The cohort was sequenced for TCR beta chains only, and without alpha or paired-chain data the features that could be detected were limited. Because some donors lacked HLA typing at each locus, the association tests relied only on the typed subset. In a later analysis, the rate of TCR association differed among HLA loci, with DRB1 alleles having the most associated TCRs and HLA-C alleles having the fewest. A further reported finding was that TCR beta sequences accurately predicted the HLA-A and HLA-B alleles for most subjects in the first cohort. According to a later analysis, parvovirus B19, influenza, CMV and Epstein-Barr virus appeared linked to several top co-occurrence clusters. An association between a missense DCLRE1C variant and V-gene and J-gene trimming of TCR beta chains was found in a later genetic analysis and replicated in an independent cohort. In a later analysis, most CMV-associated TCR beta chains were found to appear HLA-restricted, with HLA associations seemingly driven largely by CMV exposure. In an earlier analysis of 587 of the donors, most TCR beta V segments appeared in productive rearrangements about 87% or about 30% of the time, broadly matching IMGT annotations. In a later analysis, HLA-associated TCR beta chains were found to be more clonally expanded and to have lower generation probabilities than equally common non-associated chains.

The library was prepared using the immunoSEQ multiplex PCR assay. For the multiplex PCR, a mixture combining 60 forward primers for TCR Vbeta segments and 13 reverse primers for TCR Jbeta segments was used. A multiplex PCR assay on genomic DNA amplified the CDR3 region of rearranged TCR beta genes. On the Illumina HiSeq System, the amplified TCR beta libraries were sequenced as 87-base-pair reads. On the study's bioinformatics: A later analysis counted 65 million to 90 million unique TCR beta chains across the 650 to 800 repertoires, and some 12 million of these chains were shared by at least two donors. A nearest-neighbor algorithm error-corrected the raw reads and collapsed the reads into unique sequences, merging closely related sequences to remove PCR and sequencing errors. To assign V, D and J gene segments, CDR3 sequences were aligned to IMGT reference sequences. For a sequence to be retained, a match of at least six nucleotides to both a V gene segment and a J gene segment was required. A rearrangement was called productive if the CDR3 had no stop codons and remained in frame with V and J, and every other rearrangement was called non-productive. Following IMGT convention, CDR3 was defined as the stretch from the second conserved V-encoded cysteine up to the conserved J-encoded phenylalanine. In an earlier analysis of roughly 610 of the donors, sequences lacking an unambiguous match to a single V gene segment were excluded. In an earlier analysis of 450 to 750 of the donors, a V segment was called functional when productive rearrangements were above 56.7%, and segregating when the standard deviation between donors exceeded 5%. A statistical classification framework was built for diagnosing cytomegalovirus status from the catalog of TCR beta chain sequences. V and J gene assignment, in a later analysis, came from comparing TCR nucleotide sequences with IMGT/GENE-DB human TR gene sequences. In a later analysis, CDR3 sequences and most-parsimonious VDJ recombination scenarios were assigned using the TCRdist pipeline. In a later analysis, each TCR beta chain was defined by its CDR3 amino acid sequence together with its V-gene family, and reads without a unique V-gene family were excluded. A later analysis removed 592 highly shared, low-generation-probability nucleotide sequences to deal with suspected cross-contamination and a sequencing artifact. For each public chain, a later analysis derived a clonal expansion index from normalized ranks of inferred template counts within each repertoire. In a later analysis, generation probabilities were computed with a VDJ recombination model fitted to out-of-frame rearrangements, and the resulting probabilities were checked against IGoR. Hypergeometric tests were used in a later analysis to score TCR-TCR, TCR-HLA and TCR-CMV co-occurrence, with a repertoire-size bias correction applied to the TCR pairs. In a later analysis, false discovery rates were estimated by permuting HLA or CMV assignments 20 times. In a later analysis, co-occurring TCRs were grouped with DBSCAN, and TCRdist sequence similarity was added when clustering was performed within HLA-allele-positive subsets. Repertoires with fewer than 30,000 or more than 120,000 public chains, plus five repertoires with anomalous nucleotide sharing, were excluded from co-occurrence clustering. TCRdb mirrors the immuneACCESS table, restricted to in-frame sequences. Some clones are absent from its copies; in checked studies, under half trace to an unresolved V gene, and the reason for the others is unknown. V, J and clone size were drawn from that table, and D and trimming were deduced from the DNA. Present in this sample are about 190,000 clones, approximately 82% of which were seen just once. In total, the top ten clones hold approximately 1.5% of the sample.

The CDR3, from cysteine to phenylalanine, totals 14 residues. The kept DNA is CDR3 alone, 42 bases in frame from the first base. V lost 4 bases and J lost 3 bases, and the count of bases not matched to a germline gene is 7. Taken from the germline V gene, the CDR1 and CDR2 loops are SGDLS and YYNGEE. The chain was built from TRBV9 and TRBJ2-7; 7 bases in between match TRBD2. The TCR was taken from a woman younger than 35 in good health and CMV-seronegative. Material: PBMCs. For the CDR3, the sequence is CASSTTAGVYEQYF. Here is the DNA: TGTGCCAGCAGCACGACGGCGGGAGTCTACGAGCAGTACTTC.